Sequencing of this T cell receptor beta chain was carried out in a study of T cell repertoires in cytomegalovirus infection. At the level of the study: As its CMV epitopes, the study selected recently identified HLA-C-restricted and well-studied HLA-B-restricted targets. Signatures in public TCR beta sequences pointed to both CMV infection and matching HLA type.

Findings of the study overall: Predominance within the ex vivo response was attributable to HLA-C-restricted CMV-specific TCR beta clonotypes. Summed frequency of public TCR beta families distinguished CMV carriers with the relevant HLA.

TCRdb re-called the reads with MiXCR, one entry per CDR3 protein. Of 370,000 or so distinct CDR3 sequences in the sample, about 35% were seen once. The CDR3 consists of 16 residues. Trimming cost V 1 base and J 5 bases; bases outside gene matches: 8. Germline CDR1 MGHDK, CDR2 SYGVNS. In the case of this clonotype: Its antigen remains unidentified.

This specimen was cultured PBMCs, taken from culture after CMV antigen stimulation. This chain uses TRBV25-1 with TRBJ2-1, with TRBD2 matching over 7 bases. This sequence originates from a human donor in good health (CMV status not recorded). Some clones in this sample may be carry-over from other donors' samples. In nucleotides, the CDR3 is TGTGCCAGCAGTGAATGGGGCGGGAGAGGCGACAATGAGCAGTTCTTC. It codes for CASSEWGGRGDNEQFF.